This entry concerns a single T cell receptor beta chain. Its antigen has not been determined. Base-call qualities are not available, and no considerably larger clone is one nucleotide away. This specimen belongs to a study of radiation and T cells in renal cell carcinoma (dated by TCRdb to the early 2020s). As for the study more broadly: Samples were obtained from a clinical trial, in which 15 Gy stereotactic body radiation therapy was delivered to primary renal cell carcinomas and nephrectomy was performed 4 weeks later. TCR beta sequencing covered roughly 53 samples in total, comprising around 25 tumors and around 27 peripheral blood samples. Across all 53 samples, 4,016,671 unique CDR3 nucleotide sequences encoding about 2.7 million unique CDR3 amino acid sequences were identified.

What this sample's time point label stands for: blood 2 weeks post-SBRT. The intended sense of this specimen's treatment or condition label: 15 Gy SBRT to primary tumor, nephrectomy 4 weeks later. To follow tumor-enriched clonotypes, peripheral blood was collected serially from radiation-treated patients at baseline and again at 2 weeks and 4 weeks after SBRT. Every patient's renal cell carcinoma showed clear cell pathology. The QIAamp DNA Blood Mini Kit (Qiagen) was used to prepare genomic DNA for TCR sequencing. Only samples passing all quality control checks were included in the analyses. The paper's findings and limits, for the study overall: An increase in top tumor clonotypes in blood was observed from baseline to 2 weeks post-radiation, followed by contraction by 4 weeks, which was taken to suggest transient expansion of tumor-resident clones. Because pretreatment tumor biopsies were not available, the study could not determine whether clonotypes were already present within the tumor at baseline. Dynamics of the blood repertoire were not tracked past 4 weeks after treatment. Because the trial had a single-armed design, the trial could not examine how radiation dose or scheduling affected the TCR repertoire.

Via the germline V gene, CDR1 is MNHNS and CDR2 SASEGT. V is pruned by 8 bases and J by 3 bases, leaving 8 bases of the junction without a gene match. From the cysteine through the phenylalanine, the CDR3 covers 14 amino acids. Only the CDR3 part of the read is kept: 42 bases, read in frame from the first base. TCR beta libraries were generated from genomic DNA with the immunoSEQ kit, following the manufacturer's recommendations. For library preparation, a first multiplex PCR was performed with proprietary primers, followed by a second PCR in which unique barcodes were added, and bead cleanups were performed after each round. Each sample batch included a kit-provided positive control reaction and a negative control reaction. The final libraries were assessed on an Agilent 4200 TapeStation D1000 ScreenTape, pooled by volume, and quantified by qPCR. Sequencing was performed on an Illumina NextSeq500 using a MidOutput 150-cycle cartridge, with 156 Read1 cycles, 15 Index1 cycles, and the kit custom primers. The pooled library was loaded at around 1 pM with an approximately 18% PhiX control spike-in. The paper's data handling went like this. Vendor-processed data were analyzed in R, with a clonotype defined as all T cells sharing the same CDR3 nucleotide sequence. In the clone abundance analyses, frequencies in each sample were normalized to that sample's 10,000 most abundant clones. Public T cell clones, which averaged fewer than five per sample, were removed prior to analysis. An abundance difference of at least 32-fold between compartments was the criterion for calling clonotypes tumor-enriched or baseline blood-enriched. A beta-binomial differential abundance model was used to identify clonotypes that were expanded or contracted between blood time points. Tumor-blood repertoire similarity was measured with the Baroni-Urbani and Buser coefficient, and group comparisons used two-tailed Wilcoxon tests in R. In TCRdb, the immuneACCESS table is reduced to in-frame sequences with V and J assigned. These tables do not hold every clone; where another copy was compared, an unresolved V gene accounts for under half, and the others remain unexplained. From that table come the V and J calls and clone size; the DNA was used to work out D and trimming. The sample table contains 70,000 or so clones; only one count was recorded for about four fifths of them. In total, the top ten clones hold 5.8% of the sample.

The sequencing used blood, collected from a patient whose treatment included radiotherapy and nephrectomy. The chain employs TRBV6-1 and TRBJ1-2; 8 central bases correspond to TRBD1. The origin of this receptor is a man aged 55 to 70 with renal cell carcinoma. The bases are TGTGCCAGCGTCACAGGGGGGGATGACTATGGCTACACCTTC. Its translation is CASVTGGDDYGYTF.